These T cell receptor beta chains were read from a single sample in a study of beta chain features in type 1 diabetes. The data were produced by immunoSEQ multiplex PCR, yet TCRdb's version contains in-frame clones alone and is incomplete. The repertoire holds 300,000 to 350,000 clones, with approximately 9.9% as singletons. The sequenced sample consisted of central memory CD4+ T cells from blood. The receptors here all came from a man younger than 40 with type 1 diabetes. Both conserved end residues are part of each CDR3. The D gene is left open where the match is weak. Where a row states a size, it is once, few, many or the class of an expanded clone; other rows omit it.

few	NA	TRBJ1-1	TRBV6-6	TGTGCCAGCAGGAACAGGGATTTGAACACTGAAGCTTTCTTT	CASRNRDLNTEAFF
few	NA	TRBJ1-1	TRBV10-3	TGTGCCATCAGTGAGTCGGGGGACACCCCTGAAGCTTTCTTT	CAISESGDTPEAFF
few	NA	TRBJ1-3	TRBV4-1	TGCGCCAGCAGCCAAGATCCTTTCTCTGGAAACACCATATATTTT	CASSQDPFSGNTIYF
few	NA	TRBJ2-3	TRBV6-4	TGTGCCCCCCATTCAGGGGTAGTCACAGATACGCAGTATTTT	CAPHSGVVTDTQYF
many	NA	TRBJ2-3	TRBV7-2	TGTGCCAGCAGCTCTCCGGGTGCTAGCACAGATACGCAGTATTTT	CASSSPGASTDTQYF
few	TRBD1	TRBJ1-5	TRBV28	TGTGCCAGCAGTTTGCCAACAGGGGCATATCAGCCCCAGCATTTT	CASSLPTGAYQPQHF
few	NA	TRBJ2-5	TRBV25-1	TGTGCCAGCTCCCAGGGCGGGCAAGAGACCCAGTACTTC	CASSQGGQETQYF
many	NA	TRBJ2-1	TRBV25-1	TGTGCCAGCAGTGAATTCAAGGGGGGCGGTGAGCAGTTCTTC	CASSEFKGGGEQFF
NA	TRBD2	TRBJ2-5	TRBV5-4	TGTGCCAGCAGCTTAGGGAGGGACCGGGCGGAGACCCAGTACTTC	CASSLGRDRAETQYF
many	TRBD1	TRBJ2-1	TRBV5-5	TGTGCCAGCAGTCGGAAGGGGGCGGGCGACAATGAGCAGTTCTTC	CASSRKGAGDNEQFF